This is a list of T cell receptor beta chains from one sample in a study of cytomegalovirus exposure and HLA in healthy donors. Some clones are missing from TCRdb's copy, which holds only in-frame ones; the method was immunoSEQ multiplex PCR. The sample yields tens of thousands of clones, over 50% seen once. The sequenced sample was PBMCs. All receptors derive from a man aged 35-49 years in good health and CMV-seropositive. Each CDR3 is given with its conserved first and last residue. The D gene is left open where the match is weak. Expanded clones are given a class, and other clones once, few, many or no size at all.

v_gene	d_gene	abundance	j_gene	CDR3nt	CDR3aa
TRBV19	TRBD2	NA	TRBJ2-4	TGTGCCAGTAGTTTCTCTAGCGGGGGGACGAACAAAAACATTCAGTACTTC	CASSFSSGGTNKNIQYF
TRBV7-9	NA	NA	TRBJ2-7	TGTGCCAGCAGCGCGCCCGGGAGCTCCTACGAGCAGTACTTC	CASSAPGSSYEQYF
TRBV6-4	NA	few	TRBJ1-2	TGTGCCAGCAGCGACTGGGGGGGGAGCTATGGCTACACCTTC	CASSDWGGSYGYTF
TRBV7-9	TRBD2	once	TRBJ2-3	TGTGCCAGCAGCCCCGGGACTAGCGGTCCGCGTACGCAGTATTTT	CASSPGTSGPRTQYF
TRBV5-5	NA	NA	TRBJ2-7	TGTGCCAGCAGCCCCTGGACGGGACACGCCTCCTACGAGCAGTACTTC	CASSPWTGHASYEQYF
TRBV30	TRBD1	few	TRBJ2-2	TGTGCCTGGAGTGTAATGACAGGGTTCACCGGGGAGCTGTTTTTT	CAWSVMTGFTGELFF
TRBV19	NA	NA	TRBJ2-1	TGTGCCAGTAGTATGCTTTCCCTAGCCTCCTACAATGAGCAGTTCTTC	CASSMLSLASYNEQFF
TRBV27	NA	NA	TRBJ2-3	TGTGCCAGCAGTTTAGGCTCCAGGGCCACAGATACGCAGTATTTT	CASSLGSRATDTQYF
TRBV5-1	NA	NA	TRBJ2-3	TGCGCCAGCAGCTTGGGACCTAGGGGGGGGGCGGAAGATACGCAGTATTTT	CASSLGPRGGAEDTQYF
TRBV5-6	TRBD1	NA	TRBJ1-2	TGTGCCAGCAGCAAGACAGGGCATAACTATGGCTACACCTTC	CASSKTGHNYGYTF
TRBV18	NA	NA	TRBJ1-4	TGTGCCAGCTCACGAGTCAGGGAAATTGGTGAAAAACTGTTTTTT	CASSRVREIGEKLFF
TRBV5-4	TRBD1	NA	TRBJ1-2	TGTGCCAGCAGCGAGGACAGGATGGGAAGCTACACCTTC	CASSEDRMGSYTF
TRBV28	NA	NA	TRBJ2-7	TGTGCCAGCAGCGCTCTAGGACTTCCCTACGAGCAGTACTTC	CASSALGLPYEQYF
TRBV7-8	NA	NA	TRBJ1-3	TGTGCCAGCAGCTTATTCACTACTGACTCTGGAAACACCATATATTTT	CASSLFTTDSGNTIYF
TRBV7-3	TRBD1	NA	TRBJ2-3	TGTGCCAGCAGCGCCCAGGGGGCAGGCACAGATACGCAGTATTTT	CASSAQGAGTDTQYF
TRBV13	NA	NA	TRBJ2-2	TGTGCCGGTGGCATTAATTCCGGGGAGCTGTTTTTT	CAGGINSGELFF
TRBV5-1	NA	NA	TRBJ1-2	TGCGCCAGCAGCTTGGCCACAGGCAGCAACTATGGCTACACCTTC	CASSLATGSNYGYTF